This T cell receptor (beta chain) was profiled in a study of T cell repertoires in cytomegalovirus infection. Study overall: HLA-C-restricted CMV epitopes, recently identified, and well-studied HLA-B-restricted ones were used by the study. CMV infection and matching HLA type were both indicated by public TCR beta signatures.

TCRdb reprocessed the reads with MiXCR, giving one entry per CDR3 protein. The table has about 480,000 distinct CDR3 sequences, about 33% seen once. Overall study results and limits: Ex vivo responses were dominated by HLA-C-restricted CMV-specific TCR beta clonotypes. Summed public TCR beta family frequency identified CMV carriers bearing the relevant HLA.

This clonotype was detected ten times or more. Its target is unknown. Germline-derived CDR1 and CDR2 are SGHVS and FQNEAQ. The CDR3 sequence is 15 residues long. V lost 4 bases and J lost 3, with 13 bases in between. The sequence was obtained from a human donor in good health (CMV status not recorded). Some clones in this sample may be carry-over from other donors' samples. The chain recombines TRBV7-8 with TRBJ1-5; the D is unclear. Sequencing used cultured PBMCs, obtained from culture after CMV antigen stimulation. The chain's CDR3 is CASSSGRTLNQPQHF. Here the CDR3 DNA reads TGTGCCAGCAGCTCGGGAAGGACCCTCAATCAGCCCCAGCATTTT. The full variable domain, in which reference TRBV7-8 and TRBJ1-5 provide the parts outside the CDR3, is GAGVSQSPRYKVAKRGQDVALRCDPISGHVSLFWYQQALGQGPEFLTYFQNEAQLDKSGLPSDRFFAERPEGSVSTLKIQRTQQEDSAVYLCASSSGRTLNQPQHFGDGTRLSIL.